This T cell receptor beta chain was captured by sequencing in a study of post-analysis software for immune sequencing data. At the level of the study: The disease courses spanned relapsing-remitting, secondary progressive and progressive-relapsing forms of multiple sclerosis. General study points: Batch-matched samples strongly co-clustered by F measure. Significantly lower normalized Chao1 diversity was found in patients with multiple sclerosis relative to controls.

In its sample, this clonotype was seen a few times. Antigen: not known. Incorporated into the TCR beta cDNA libraries were unique molecular identifiers, which served to reduce PCR and sequencing biases. MiXCR was run by TCRdb on the PCR reads, yielding one entry per CDR3 protein. The repertoire holds roughly 160,000 distinct CDR3 sequences, with around 34% as singletons. This CDR3 is 14 amino acids long. The germline gives CDR1 SGDLS, CDR2 YYNGEE. The V and J ends lost 4 bases and 10 bases respectively, with 15 bases between them. This TCR was sampled from a girl between 5 and 17 years old with multiple sclerosis. This specimen consisted of blood, obtained after autologous hematopoietic stem cell transplantation. V gene TRBV9 combines with J gene TRBJ1-6; no clear D gene. For the CDR3, the DNA is TGTGCCAGCAGCCAGGATGGGAGGAACTCACCCCTCCACTTT. Translated, it gives CASSQDGRNSPLHF.